Following are 2 T cell receptor beta chains from one sample sequenced in a study of radiotherapy plus CTLA-4 blockade in lung cancer. The method was immunoSEQ multiplex PCR; TCRdb's version includes in-frame clones alone and lacks a portion of them. The data hold about 60,000 clones, with approximately 80% observed a single time. This specimen consisted of peripheral blood, obtained from a patient treated with radiotherapy plus ipilimumab. Receptors were obtained from a human donor with non-small cell lung cancer who had a partial response to radiotherapy plus ipilimumab.

This chain uses TRBV19 with TRBJ2-1; no clear D. The CDR3 is 11 amino acids. Germline lookup yields CDR1 LNHDA and CDR2 SQIVND (reference sequence). With 5 bases removed from V and 7 bases from J, the gap between germline ends came to 6 bases. The CDR3 nucleotides read TGTGCCAGTAGTGTGCAGAATGAGCAGTTCTTC. Its translation: CASSVQNEQFF.

The chain has TRBV18 and TRBJ2-5, with D perhaps TRBD1 (5 bases). The CDR3 contains 13 residues. Germline V gene lookup returns CDR1 KGHSH and CDR2 LQKENI. V lost 4 bases and J lost 2, with 8 bases in between. The CDR3 spells CASSLDIQETQYF. As DNA, the CDR3 is TGTGCCAGCTCACTGGACATACAAGAGACCCAGTACTTC.